This TCR beta chain is drawn from a study of shared clonotypes between healthy human individuals. Across the study: Used for every donor were three CD4 naive, three CD4 memory, two CD8 naive and one CD8 memory plate. Study findings and constraints: Among several donors, roughly 5% of naive CD4 clonotypes were found in common.

In regard to this clone: Its target is not known.

In the authors' methods: Because ImmunoSEQ provided only junction sequences with no quality scores, the filtering differed. The assay was immunoSEQ multiplex PCR, and TCRdb's table has in-frame clones only and misses some. V, J and clone size were drawn from that table, and D and trimming were deduced from the DNA. Here the sample spans about 330,000 clones, around 87% being singletons. The length of the CDR3 is 14 residues. Trimming removed 4 bases from V and 3 bases from J, with 10 bases in between. From germline, CDR1 is MDHEN and CDR2 SYDVKM. This chain joins TRBV28 and TRBJ1-3; D is ambiguous. The clonotype was recovered from a man between 18 and 29 years old in good health. Sequencing was carried out using memory CD8+ T cells sorted from blood. Subset here: CD45RO+ cells pooled with CCR7-negative TemRA cells. CDR3 amino acids: CASSSPGLGNTIYF. DNA of the CDR3: TGTGCCAGCAGTTCGCCAGGACTTGGAAACACCATATATTTT.